This T cell receptor beta chain was observed in a study of control samples from healthy donors and cancer patients. Repertoires were generated with immunoSEQ multiplex PCR, while TCRdb's copy carries only in-frame clones and drops some. The repertoire holds approximately 87,000 clones, with around 92% as singletons. The CDR3 runs 16 residues. The V segment lost 4 bases and the J segment 7 bases; nucleotides outside the gene matches: 10. CDR1 is LNHDA, CDR2 SQIVND, per germline (reference sequence). Sequenced material: blood. The clonotype comes from a man in his fifties or sixties in good health. The chain recombines TRBV19 with TRBJ2-1; 10 positions agree with TRBD1. As DNA, the CDR3 is TGTGCCAGTAGTACCCTACCGGGACAGGGGCGGAATGAGCAGTTCTTC. It specifies CASSTLPGQGRNEQFF.